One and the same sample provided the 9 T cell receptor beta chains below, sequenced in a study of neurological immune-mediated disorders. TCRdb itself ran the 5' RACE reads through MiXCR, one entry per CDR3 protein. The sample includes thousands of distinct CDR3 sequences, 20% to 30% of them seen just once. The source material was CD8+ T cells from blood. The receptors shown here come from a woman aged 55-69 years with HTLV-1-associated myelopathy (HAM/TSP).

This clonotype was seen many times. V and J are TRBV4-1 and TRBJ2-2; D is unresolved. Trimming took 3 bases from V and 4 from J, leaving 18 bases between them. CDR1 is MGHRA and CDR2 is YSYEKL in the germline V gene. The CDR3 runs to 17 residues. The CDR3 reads CASSQPPEAPITGELFF. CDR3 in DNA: TGCGCCAGCAGCCAGCCCCCCGAGGCGCCGATCACCGGGGAGCTGTTTTTT.

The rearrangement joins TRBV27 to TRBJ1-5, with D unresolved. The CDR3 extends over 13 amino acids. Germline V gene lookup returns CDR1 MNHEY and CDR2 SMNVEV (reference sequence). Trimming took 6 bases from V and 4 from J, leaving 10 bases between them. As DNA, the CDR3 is TGTGCCAGCAGGGGAAATGGTAATCAGCCCCAGCATTTT. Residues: CASRGNGNQPQHF.

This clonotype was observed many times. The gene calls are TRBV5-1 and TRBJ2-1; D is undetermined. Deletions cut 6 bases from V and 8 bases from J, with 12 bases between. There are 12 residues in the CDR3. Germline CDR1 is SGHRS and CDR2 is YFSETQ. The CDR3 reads CASTLAGDEQFF. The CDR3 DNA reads TGCGCCAGCACCCTTGCCGGAGATGAGCAGTTCTTC.

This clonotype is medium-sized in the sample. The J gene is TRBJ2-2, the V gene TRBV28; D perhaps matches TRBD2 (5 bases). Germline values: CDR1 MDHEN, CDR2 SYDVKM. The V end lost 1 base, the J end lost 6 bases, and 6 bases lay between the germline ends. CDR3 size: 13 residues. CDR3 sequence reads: CASSLYGAGELFF. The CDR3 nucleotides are TGTGCCAGCAGTTTATACGGGGCCGGGGAGCTGTTTTTT.

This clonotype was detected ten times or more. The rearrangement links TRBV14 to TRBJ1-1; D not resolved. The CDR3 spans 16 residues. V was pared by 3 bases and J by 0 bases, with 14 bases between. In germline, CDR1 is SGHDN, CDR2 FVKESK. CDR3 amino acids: CASSQEVAAMNTEAFF. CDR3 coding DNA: TGTGCCAGCAGCCAGGAAGTAGCAGCAATGAACACTGAAGCTTTCTTT.

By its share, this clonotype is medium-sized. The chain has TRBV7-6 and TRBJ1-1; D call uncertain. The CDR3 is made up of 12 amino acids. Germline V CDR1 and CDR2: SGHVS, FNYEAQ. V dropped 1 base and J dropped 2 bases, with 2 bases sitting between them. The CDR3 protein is CASSLVNTEAFF. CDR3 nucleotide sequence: TGTGCCAGCAGCTTAGTCAACACTGAAGCTTTCTTT.

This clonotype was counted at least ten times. DNA for the CDR3: TGCGCCAGCAGTGAAACAGCCTTCTCTGGAAACACCATATATTTT. Amino acid sequence: CASSETAFSGNTIYF. The V call is TRBV10-2, the J call TRBJ1-3; D unclear. CDR3 length equals 15 residues. From germline, CDR1 is WSHSY and CDR2 SAAADI. Trimming pared 3 bases from V and 0 bases from J, leaving 9 bases between.

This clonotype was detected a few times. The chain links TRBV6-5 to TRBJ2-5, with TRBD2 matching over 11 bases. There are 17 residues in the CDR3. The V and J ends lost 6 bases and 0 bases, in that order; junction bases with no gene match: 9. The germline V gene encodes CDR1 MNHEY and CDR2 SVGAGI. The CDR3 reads CASRPGLAGGHQETQYF. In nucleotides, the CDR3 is TGTGCCAGCAGACCCGGGCTAGCGGGGGGCCACCAAGAGACCCAGTACTTC.

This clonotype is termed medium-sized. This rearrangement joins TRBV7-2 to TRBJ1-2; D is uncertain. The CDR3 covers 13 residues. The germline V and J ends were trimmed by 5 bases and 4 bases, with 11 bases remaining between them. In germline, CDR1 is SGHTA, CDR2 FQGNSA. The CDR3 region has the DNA TGTGCCAGCAGCGCCGGCGCGTTCTATGGCTACACCTTC. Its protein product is CASSAGAFYGYTF.